The 7 T cell receptor beta chains below come from one sample, sequenced in a study of blood T cell repertoires in COVID-19. TCRdb's table, derived via immunoSEQ multiplex PCR, lists solely in-frame clones and lacks some. The data hold 300,000 to 350,000 clones, with more than 70% observed a single time. The sequenced sample consisted of PBMCs or T cells enriched from blood (not recorded which). The receptors were sampled from a woman aged 25 to 39 who had been exposed to COVID-19.

The rearrangement links TRBV14 to TRBJ2-3, with a tentative D call TRBD1 (6 bases). CDR1 SGHDN and CDR2 FVKESK come from the germline V gene. The CDR3 spans 15 residues. Trimming removed 4 bases from V and 4 bases from J, with 15 bases in between. The CDR3 is CASSLLGQKSDTQYF. CDR3 bases: TGTGCCAGCAGCCTCCTTGGACAGAAATCAGATACGCAGTATTTT.

This chain links TRBV2 with TRBJ1-2; D is unclear. Germline V lookup: CDR1 SNHLY, CDR2 FYNNEI. The V gene lost 5 bases and the J gene lost 2 bases, with 12 bases spanning the gap. This CDR3 region has 14 residues. This CDR3 is CASSLRSVNYGYTF. The DNA for the CDR3 is TGTGCCAGCAGTCTCAGGTCTGTGAACTATGGCTACACCTTC.

CDR3 residues: CSAPGQGPYGYTF. The CDR3 DNA follows: TGCAGCGCCCCGGGACAGGGGCCGTATGGCTACACCTTC. The gene calls are TRBV29-1 and TRBJ1-2, with 10 nucleotides matching TRBD1. CDR1 and CDR2 (germline): SQVTM, ANQGSEA. V shed 7 bases, J shed 5 bases, and the junction held 7 bases outside the gene matches. The CDR3 runs 13 residues. Together with reference TRBV29-1 and TRBJ1-2, the CDR3 gives the full variable domain: SAVISQKPSRDICQRGTSLTIQCQVDSQVTMMFWYRQQPGQSLTLIATANQGSEATYESGFVIDKFPISRPNLTFSTLTVSNMSPEDSSIYLCSAPGQGPYGYTFGSGTRLTVV.

The chain links TRBV4-2 to TRBJ1-4; 8 nucleotides line up with TRBD1. This CDR3 is built from 17 residues. CDR1 is LGHNA and CDR2 is YNFKEQ in the germline V gene. Germline trimming cut 3 bases from V and 0 bases from J; bases unmatched to any gene: 6. Here the CDR3 DNA reads TGTGCCAGCAGCCATAGACAGGGGCCAGCAACTAATGAAAAACTGTTTTTT. This sequence encodes CASSHRQGPATNEKLFF.

The chain employs TRBV6-5 and TRBJ1-6, with D hard to call. The CDR3 sequence is 15 residues long. V gave up 3 bases and J gave up 8 bases, with 14 bases separating them. Germline V gene lookup returns CDR1 MNHEY and CDR2 SVGAGI. Written as DNA, the CDR3 is TGTGCCAGCAGTTATGGACTTCCCCAGGATTCACCCCTCCACTTT. It specifies CASSYGLPQDSPLHF.

The genes are TRBV5-1 and TRBJ1-4; D gene unclear. Germline V gene sequence: CDR1 SGHRS, CDR2 YFSETQ. The CDR3 is 13 residues long. V gave up 1 base and J gave up 7 bases, with 8 bases separating them. Here the CDR3 reads CASSLMVAEKLFF. CDR3 sequence (DNA): TGCGCCAGCAGCTTGATGGTAGCTGAAAAACTGTTTTTT.

This chain joins TRBV3-1 (or the pseudogene TRBV3-2) and TRBJ2-7; 8 bases map to TRBD2. The J segment lost 4 bases and the V segment lost 1 base, leaving 6 bases of the junction unmatched. The CDR3 covers 15 residues. Germline V CDR1 and CDR2: LGHDT, YNNKEL (reference sequence). CDR3 in amino acids: CASSQAASGRYEQYF. The DNA of the CDR3 is TGTGCCAGCAGCCAAGCGGCTAGCGGGCGATACGAGCAGTACTTC.